What follows is one T cell receptor beta chain and its context. Antigen specificity is unknown. These data are taken from a study of cytomegalovirus exposure and HLA in healthy donors. Study-wide results and caveats: Despite most TCR sequences being rare, some public TCRs occurred in many donors.

This CDR3 is 14 amino acids long. V lost 0 bases, J lost 8 bases, and 13 bases lay in between. Germline V CDR1 and CDR2: KGHSH, LQKENI. Measured with immunoSEQ multiplex PCR; TCRdb has only the in-frame clones, and not every one. The sample has 250,000 to 400,000 clones, nearly 90% seen once. This clonotype was obtained from a man aged 30 to 39 in good health and CMV-seronegative. Sequenced material: PBMCs. V usage is TRBV18 and J usage is TRBJ1-2; tentatively, D is TRBD1 (5 bases). This chain's CDR3 is CASSPPEGTWGYTF. For the CDR3, the DNA is TGTGCCAGCTCACCACCGGAAGGGACTTGGGGCTACACCTTC.